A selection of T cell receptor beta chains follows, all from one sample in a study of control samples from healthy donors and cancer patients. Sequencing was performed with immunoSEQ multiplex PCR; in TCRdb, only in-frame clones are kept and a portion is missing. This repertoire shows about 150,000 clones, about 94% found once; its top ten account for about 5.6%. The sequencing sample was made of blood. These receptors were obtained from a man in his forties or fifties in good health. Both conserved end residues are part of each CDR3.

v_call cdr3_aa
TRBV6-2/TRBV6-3 CASSLGGRTVF
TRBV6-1 CASSEAGSSMNTEAFF
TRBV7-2 CASSLQAGGSEQFF
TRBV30 CAWSGGQGAKNIQYF
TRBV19 CASSIGTKPQHF
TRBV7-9 CASSFSGTEAFF
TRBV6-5 CASSYGQGADTIYF
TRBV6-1 CASSEALGHPSNQPQHF
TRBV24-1 CATPVRQETQYF
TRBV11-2 CASRDGGSPLHF
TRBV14 CASSTGRSAFF
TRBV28 CASTAGSSGNTIYF
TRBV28 CASSFEVRYGYTF
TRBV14 CASSHRGETQYF
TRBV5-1 CASSLMDKNYGYTF
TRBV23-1 CASSQTTVLWNYGYTF
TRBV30 CAWSVQFGQRRSGNTIYF
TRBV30 CAWSVAGVSGNTIYF
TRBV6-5 CASSYDLMNTEAFF
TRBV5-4 CASSPGTAQETQYF
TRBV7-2 CASSSSWSQSLYNEQFF
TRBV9 CASSPLGQLGDTQYF
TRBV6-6 CASSYSYSGNTIYF
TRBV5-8 CASSGQTGFSYEQYF
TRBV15 CATSRSGASYNEQFF
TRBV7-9 CASSSAQGLNTEAFF
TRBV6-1 CASSDIGAGNYGYTF
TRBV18 CASSPPGTRGIHEQFF
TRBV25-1 CASRNDRVSVGSYNEQFF
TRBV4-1 CASSRDRGYEQYF
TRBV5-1 CASSSWGRSEGTEAFF
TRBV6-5 CASSYSRTGGGYGYTF
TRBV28 CASSFGRLAGGHSTDTQYF
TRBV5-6 CASSFGRGAGPQHF
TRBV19 CASSTGRHTIYF
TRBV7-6 CASRPGGGTGAFNEQFF
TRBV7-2 CASSLSPLLEQYF
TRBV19 CASSSRHFNEQYF
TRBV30 CAWSGGTLYSNQPQHF
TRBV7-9 CASSPNLSGNTIYF
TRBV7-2 CASSSDRGTEAFF